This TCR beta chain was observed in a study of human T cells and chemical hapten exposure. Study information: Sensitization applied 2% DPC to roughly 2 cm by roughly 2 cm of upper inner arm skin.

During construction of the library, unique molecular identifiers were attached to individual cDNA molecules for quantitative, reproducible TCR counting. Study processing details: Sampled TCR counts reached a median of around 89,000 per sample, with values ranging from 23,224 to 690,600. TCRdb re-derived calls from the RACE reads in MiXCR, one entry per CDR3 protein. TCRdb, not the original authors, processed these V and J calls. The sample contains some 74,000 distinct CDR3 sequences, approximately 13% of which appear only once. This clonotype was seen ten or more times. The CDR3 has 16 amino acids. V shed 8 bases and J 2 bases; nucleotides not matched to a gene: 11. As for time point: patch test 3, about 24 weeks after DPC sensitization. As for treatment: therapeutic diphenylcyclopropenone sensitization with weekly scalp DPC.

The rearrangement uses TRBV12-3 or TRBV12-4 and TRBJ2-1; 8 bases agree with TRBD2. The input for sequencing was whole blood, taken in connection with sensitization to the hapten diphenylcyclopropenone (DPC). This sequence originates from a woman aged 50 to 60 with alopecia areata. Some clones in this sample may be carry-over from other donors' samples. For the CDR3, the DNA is TGTGCCAGCGATTTGAATAGCGGGGCGACCTACAATGAGCAGTTCTTC. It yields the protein CASDLNSGATYNEQFF.